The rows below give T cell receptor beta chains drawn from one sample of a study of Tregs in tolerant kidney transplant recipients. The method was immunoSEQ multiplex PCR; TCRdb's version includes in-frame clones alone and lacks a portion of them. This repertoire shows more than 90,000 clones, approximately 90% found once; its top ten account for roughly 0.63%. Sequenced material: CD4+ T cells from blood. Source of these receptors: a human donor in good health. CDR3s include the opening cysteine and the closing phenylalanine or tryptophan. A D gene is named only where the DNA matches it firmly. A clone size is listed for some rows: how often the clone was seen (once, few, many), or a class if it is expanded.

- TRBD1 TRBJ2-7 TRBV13 TGTGCCAGCAGCTTAACCGGACAGGGGGCGGGGGAGCAGTACTTC CASSLTGQGAGEQYF
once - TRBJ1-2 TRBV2 TGTGCCAGCAGTGTCGAGGGCAGGGGTGACTATGGCTACACCTTC CASSVEGRGDYGYTF
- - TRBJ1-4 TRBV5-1 TGCGCCAGCAGCCGTGGGGGAGCAACTAATGAAAAACTGTTTTTT CASSRGGATNEKLFF
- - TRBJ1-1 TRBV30 TGTGTAGGGGGAACGAACACTGAAGCTTTCTTT CVGGTNTEAFF
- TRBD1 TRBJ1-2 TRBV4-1 TGCGCCAGCAGAAGACAGGGGCAAGCTGGCTACACCTTC CASRRQGQAGYTF
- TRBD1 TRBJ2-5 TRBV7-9 TGTGCCAGCAGCTCCGGGACAGGGGGAGAGACCCAGTACTTC CASSSGTGGETQYF
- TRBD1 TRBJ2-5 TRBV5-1 TGCGCCAGCAGCTGGGACAGGGCAGAGACCCAGTACTTC CASSWDRAETQYF
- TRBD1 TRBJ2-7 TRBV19 TGTGCCAGTAGTACGTCCGGTGACAGGGGCTACGAGCAGTACTTC CASSTSGDRGYEQYF
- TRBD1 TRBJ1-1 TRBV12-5 TGTGCTAGTGGTCGGGAGGGACAGGGGTCAATGAACACTGAAGCTTTCTTT CASGREGQGSMNTEAFF
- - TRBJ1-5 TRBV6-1 TGTGCCAGCATTCAAATGGGGGGGGTGGGGCAGCCCCAGCATTTT CASIQMGGVGQPQHF
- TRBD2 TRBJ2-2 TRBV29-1 TGCAGCGTCGGGACAGGACTAGCGGGAGGTACCGGGGAGCTGTTTTTT CSVGTGLAGGTGELFF
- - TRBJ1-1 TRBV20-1 TGCAGTGCTAGAGTACAAGGTGAAGCTTTCTTT CSARVQGEAFF
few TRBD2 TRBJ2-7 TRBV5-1 TGCGCCAGCAGCTTGCAGCGGGAACCCTACGAGCAGTACTTC CASSLQREPYEQYF
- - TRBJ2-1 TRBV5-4 TGTGCCAGCAGTGATATGGCGAGCGCCCGTTACCATGAGCAGTTCTTC CASSDMASARYHEQFF
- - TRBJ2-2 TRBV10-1 TGCGCCAGCAGTGCCGCCCTTCTTAACACCGGGGAGCTGTTTTTT CASSAALLNTGELFF
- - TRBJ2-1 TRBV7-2 TGTGCCAGCAGCTTAGCCCCGGCGGGTGGGAGTTTCCTTAGCTCCTACAATGAGCAGTTCTTC CASSLAPAGGSFLSSYNEQFF
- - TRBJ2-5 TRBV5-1 TGCGCCAGCAGCTTGTCGGGGGGCGAGGGAGAGACCCAGTACTTC CASSLSGGEGETQYF
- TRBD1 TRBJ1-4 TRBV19 TGTGCCAGTAGTATTGCGGCAGGGGGCTCAACTAATGAAAAACTGTTTTTT CASSIAAGGSTNEKLFF
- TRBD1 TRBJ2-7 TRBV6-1 TGTGCCAGCAGCAGGGGGAGCGCCGGGCGGGACGAGCAGTACTTC CASSRGSAGRDEQYF
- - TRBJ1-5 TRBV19 TGTGCCAGTACCTGTCAGCCCCAGCATTTT CASTCQPQHF
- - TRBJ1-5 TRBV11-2 TGTGCCAGCAGCTTCGGCGGAAATGGGCCCCAGCATTTT CASSFGGNGPQHF
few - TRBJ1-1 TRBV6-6 TGTGCCAGCAGTTATGGGCAGGTTGAAGCTTTCTTT CASSYGQVEAFF
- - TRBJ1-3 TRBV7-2 TGTGCCAGCAGCTTAGGGGGGACGTCTGGAAACACCATATATTTT CASSLGGTSGNTIYF
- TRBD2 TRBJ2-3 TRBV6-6 TGTGCCAGCAGTTCCGGGACTAGCGGGAACCCGGCGCAGTATTTT CASSSGTSGNPAQYF